This T cell receptor (beta chain) was recorded in a study of blood T cell repertoires in COVID-19. The V gene lost 2 bases and the J gene lost 4 bases, with 5 bases spanning the gap. Germline loops: CDR1 SGHTA, CDR2 FQGTGA. The CDR3 covers 13 residues. TCRdb's table, derived via immunoSEQ multiplex PCR, lists solely in-frame clones and lacks some. This table holds just under 65,000 clones, roughly 78% found once. The chain combines TRBV7-3 with TRBJ2-2; maybe TRBD2 (5 bases). The sample consisted of peripheral blood. The clonotype comes from a man between 60 and 75 years old with COVID-19, enrolled during active disease. The CDR3 spells CASSLAGTGELFF. CDR3 nucleotide sequence: TGTGCCAGCAGCTTAGCGGGCACCGGGGAGCTGTTTTTT.